The 10 T cell receptor beta chains given below trace back to one sample, sequenced in a study of regulatory T cells in long-lasting Graves disease. Construction of the TCR beta libraries employed iRepertoire HTBI primers in conjunction with Arm-PCR of CDR3 regions. TCRdb redid the calling of the multiplex PCR reads with MiXCR, one entry per CDR3 protein. This table has hundreds of thousands of distinct CDR3 sequences, roughly 16% appearing once. Regarding time point: newly diagnosed GD, antithyroid drugs for less than 3 months. The TCR library was made from RNA that had been extracted from PBMCs in TRIzol. The data were also submitted as part of a second study, on T cells in Graves' hyperthyroidism and ophthalmopathy.

The sample was peripheral blood mononuclear cells (PBMCs), taken at new diagnosis, from a patient treated with antithyroid drugs. Receptor source: a woman aged 25 to 39 with Graves disease.

This clonotype was counted only a few times. The V call is TRBV20-1, the J call TRBJ1-2; D remains unclear. Looked up from germline, CDR1 is DFQATT and CDR2 is SNEGSKA (reference sequence). CDR3 length: 12 residues. V lost 6 bases and J 6 bases, leaving 14 bases between the germline ends. The CDR3 spells CSAPTEANGYTF. Written as DNA, the CDR3 is TGCAGTGCGCCGACGGAAGCTAATGGCTACACCTTC.

Only a few counts were recorded for this clonotype. The rearrangement joins TRBV20-1 to TRBJ2-5; D may be TRBD2 (6 bases). The CDR3 has 14 residues. Germline values: CDR1 DFQATT, CDR2 SNEGSKA (reference sequence). V was cut by 0 bases and J by 4 bases, with 12 bases left in between. This chain's CDR3 is CSARETLAAETQYF. Here the CDR3 DNA reads TGCAGTGCTAGAGAAACACTAGCCGCAGAGACCCAGTACTTC.

The sample holds many counts of this clonotype. The V gene is TRBV15, the J gene TRBJ1-5; D is unresolved. Trimming stripped 3 bases from V and 5 bases from J, with 8 bases between. This CDR3 has 13 residues. Germline lookup yields CDR1 LNHNV and CDR2 YYDKDF (reference sequence). The CDR3 DNA reads TGTGCCACCAGCAGTAGGTCTGATCAGCCCCAGCATTTT. This codes for CATSSRSDQPQHF.

This clonotype was seen ten or more times. The rearrangement joins TRBV12-3 or TRBV12-4 to TRBJ2-7; D unclear. Trimming shortened V by 1 base and J by 3 bases, and 4 bases separated the two germline ends. The CDR3 loop spans 12 amino acids. CDR3 sequence reads: CASSLDYYEQYF. The CDR3 DNA reads as TGTGCCAGCAGTTTAGACTACTACGAGCAGTACTTC.

This clonotype has at least ten counts. This chain links TRBV6-1 with TRBJ1-1, with D possibly TRBD1 on 5 matching bases. The germline gives CDR1 MNHNS, CDR2 SASEGT. V was pared by 4 bases and J by 4 bases, with 19 bases between. The CDR3 is made up of 16 amino acids. This CDR3 is CASSAPLGGIGTEAFF. Written as DNA, the CDR3 is TGTGCCAGCAGTGCCCCTTTGGGGGGGATAGGCACTGAAGCTTTCTTT.

The rearrangement joins TRBV18 to TRBJ1-5, with 8 bases aligning to TRBD1. From germline, CDR1 is KGHSH and CDR2 LQKENI. Trimming at V came to 1 base and at J to 1 base, leaving 9 bases not matched to a gene. The CDR3 has 18 residues. For the CDR3, the DNA is TGTGCCAGCTCACCACGTCGACAGGGGATTTCAAGCAATCAGCCCCAGCATTTT. This encodes CASSPRRQGISSNQPQHF.

This clonotype was counted once. Just one base apart from a much larger clone, this may be a read error. This chain uses TRBV6-2 or TRBV6-3 with TRBJ1-5, with D possibly TRBD1 on 5 matching bases. The tail of the sequence fits TRBJ2-3 better, so the J call may be wrong. The CDR3 covers 13 residues. Germline V CDR1 and CDR2: MNHEY, SVGEGT. The CDR3 spells CASSEQVKQPQYF. CDR3 DNA sequence: TGTGCCAGCAGTGAACAGGTCAAACAGCCCCAGTATTTT.

This clonotype was seen more than once but under ten times. The chain couples TRBV27 to TRBJ2-5; D gene unclear. Germline CDR1 reads MNHEY; CDR2 reads SMNVEV (reference sequence). Trimming cost V 5 bases and J 1 base, with 20 bases left between them. The CDR3 length is 17 residues. The CDR3 reads CASSRLTYSPTQETQYF. CDR3 bases: TGTGCCAGCAGTCGCTTAACATACAGCCCCACCCAAGAGACCCAGTACTTC.

There are many counts of this clonotype. J is TRBJ2-7 and V is TRBV7-3, with a possible D match to TRBD1 (6 bases). CDR3 length: 15 amino acids. Germline CDR1 SGHTA, CDR2 FQGTGA. V lost 1 base to trimming and J lost 2 bases, with 12 bases between them. CDR3 loop: CASSLSFAGAYEQYF. The DNA of the CDR3 is TGTGCCAGCAGCTTAAGTTTTGCAGGGGCCTACGAGCAGTACTTC.

This clonotype was observed at least ten times. V is TRBV5-5 and J is TRBJ2-5; 9 bases match TRBD1. Germline-derived CDR1 and CDR2 are SGHKS and YYEKEE (reference sequence). The CDR3 loop spans 16 amino acids. J lost 1 base, V lost 4 bases, and 8 bases had no gene match. The CDR3 spells CASSLGDRATQETQYF. CDR3 bases: TGTGCCAGCAGCCTAGGGGACAGGGCAACCCAAGAGACCCAGTACTTC.